This T cell receptor beta chain was profiled in a study of blood T cell repertoires in COVID-19. Study at large: PBMCs, B-cell-depleted T cells, or T cells were the source of the cDNA or gDNA that made up the material.

This CDR3 contains 15 residues. V lost 5 bases, J lost 5 bases, and 7 bases stayed unmatched. CDR1 is SGHTS, CDR2 YDEGEE, per germline. This clone was seen a handful of times. In the original processing: Amplifying reference gene primers gave estimates of nucleated cell counts. Data came from immunoSEQ multiplex PCR; TCRdb stores just in-frame clones and leaves some out. That table furnishes V, J and clone size, whereas the DNA furnished D and trimming. This sample carries some 250,000 clones, about 83% of them seen once, and the ten largest clones take over 9%. This chain joins TRBV5-8 and TRBJ2-1, with TRBD1 identical over 10 bases. Sequenced sample: peripheral blood. This receptor was identified in an older man with acute or convalescent COVID-19. As DNA, the CDR3 is TGTGCCAGCAGTCACCGGGACAGGGGCCACAATGAGCAGTTCTTC. Protein sequence: CASSHRDRGHNEQFF.